This T cell receptor beta chain was identified in a study of shared clonotypes between healthy human individuals. Study findings and constraints: Across subsets, estimated richness was generally greater for naive than for memory populations.

Regarding this clone: Antigen unknown.

The length of the CDR3 is 18 residues. V was clipped by 0 bases and J by 0 bases, with 15 bases between them. The germline CDR1 and CDR2 sequences are SNHLY and FYNNEI. For each subset, genomic DNA was distributed in equal portions over several immunoSEQ plates. Measured with immunoSEQ multiplex PCR; TCRdb has only the in-frame clones, and not every one. The sample includes hundreds of thousands of clones, roughly 96% of them seen just once. It was CD45RO-negative cells, positively selected for CCR7, that made up naive CD8 cells, with terminally differentiated effector memory CD45RA+ cells excluded. Input material: naive CD8+ T cells sorted from blood. The TCR was taken from a woman aged 30 to 39 in good health. This sequence joins TRBV2 and TRBJ1-5; D not certain. This CDR3 reads CASSEASYGSYSNQPQHF. The CDR3 DNA follows: TGTGCCAGCAGTGAAGCGTCCTACGGGTCCTATAGCAATCAGCCCCAGCATTTT. Full variable domain (missing parts from reference TRBV2 and TRBJ1-5): EPEVTQTPSHQVTQMGQEVILRCVPISNHLYFYWYRQILGQKVEFLVSFYNNEISEKSEIFDDQFSVERPDGSNFTLKIRSTKLEDSAMYFCASSEASYGSYSNQPQHFGDGTRLSIL.